The 8 T cell receptor beta chains below were found in one sample sequenced in a study of CD8 T cells in ankylosing spondylitis. Study-wide results and limits: Characteristic of ankylosing spondylitis blood, it appeared, was a TCR beta motif comprising about eight highly homologous variants.

Antigens of these TCRs are unknown. TCRdb reanalysed the 5' RACE reads using MiXCR and keeps one entry per CDR3 protein. The table lists under 850,000 distinct CDR3 sequences, roughly 19% of them singletons. Sequenced input: blood, either unsorted or a sorted T cell fraction (not recorded which). The receptors here all came from a male donor with ankylosing spondylitis.

The V and J genes are TRBV29-1 and TRBJ1-2; D uncertain. Trimming removed 0 bases from V and 0 bases from J, with 8 bases in between. Germline V gives CDR1 SQVTM, CDR2 ANQGSEA. The length of the CDR3 is 14 residues. As DNA, the CDR3 is TGCAGCGTTGAAGAGGGAATTACTAACTATGGCTACACCTTC. Translation: CSVEEGITNYGYTF.

This clonotype was counted only a few times. The rearrangement uses TRBV12-3 or TRBV12-4 and TRBJ2-7, with no clear D. CDR3 length equals 11 residues. The V gene lost 4 bases and the J gene lost 5 bases, with 6 bases spanning the gap. The CDR3, as DNA: TGTGCCAGCAGTTACGCGGACGAGCAGTACTTC. Translated, it gives CASSYADEQYF.

CDR3 sequence (DNA): TGTGCCAGCAGCCGATCGGGGCGAGGTTCTAGCACAGATACGCAGTATTTT. Amino acids: CASSRSGRGSSTDTQYF. The rearrangement links TRBV3-1 to TRBJ2-3; D may match TRBD1 or TRBD2 (5 bases each). Looked up from germline, CDR1 is LGHDT and CDR2 is YNNKEL (reference sequence). V was trimmed by 4 bases and J by 0 bases, leaving 17 bases between them. The CDR3 runs to 17 residues.

This clonotype was detected many times. CDR3 nucleotide sequence: TGTGCCAGCAGTCCCCGAAGACTAGCGGGATCCGGGGAGCTGTTTTTT. It specifies CASSPRRLAGSGELFF. V and J are TRBV2 and TRBJ2-2, with TRBD2 matching 11 bases. The CDR3 spans 16 residues. Germline V lookup: CDR1 SNHLY, CDR2 FYNNEI. J was trimmed by 6 bases and V by 5 bases; bases with no gene match: 8.

At least ten counts were recorded for this clonotype. J is TRBJ2-5 and V is TRBV29-1, with 9 positions matching TRBD2. Germline lookup yields CDR1 SQVTM and CDR2 ANQGSEA. Trimming removed 6 bases from V and 5 bases from J; junction bases left unmatched: 7. This CDR3 is built from 13 residues. The CDR3 spells CSVIAGVGETQYF. For the CDR3, the DNA is TGCAGCGTGATAGCGGGAGTCGGGGAGACCCAGTACTTC.

This clonotype was seen many times. The V gene is TRBV20-1, the J gene TRBJ1-6; the match to TRBD1 covers 7 bases. This CDR3 comprises 15 residues. J lost 4 bases, V lost 6 bases, and 9 bases had no gene match. Germline V CDR1 and CDR2: DFQATT, SNEGSKA (reference sequence). CDR3 residues: CSAGGSGGYNSPLHF. For the CDR3, the DNA is TGCAGTGCCGGAGGATCAGGGGGTTATAATTCACCCCTCCACTTT.

The sample holds a few counts of this clonotype. The chain is built from TRBV5-1 and TRBJ2-3; tentatively, D is TRBD2 (7 bases). The CDR3 sequence is 16 residues long. V was shortened by 4 bases and J by 1 base, with 16 bases between the two germline ends. Germline V gives CDR1 SGHRS, CDR2 YFSETQ. This CDR3 reads CASSPRVGGRTDTQYF. Written as DNA, the CDR3 is TGCGCCAGCAGCCCCCGCGTGGGGGGGCGCACAGATACGCAGTATTTT. Based on the CDR3 plus reference TRBV5-1 and TRBJ2-3, the full variable domain is KAGVTQTPRYLIKTRGQQVTLSCSPISGHRSVSWYQQTPGQGLQFLFEYFSETQRNKGNFPGRFSGRQFSNSRSEMNVSTLELGDSALYLCASSPRVGGRTDTQYFGPGTRLTVL.

The chain is built from TRBV6-1 and TRBJ2-1; 12 bases match TRBD2. This CDR3 has 15 residues. V shed 11 bases, J shed 8 bases, and the junction held 13 bases outside the gene matches. Germline V gives CDR1 MNHNS, CDR2 SASEGT. DNA of the CDR3: TGTGCCCCCGGGACTAGCGGGCCCACGCGCCATGAGCAGTTCTTC. It yields the protein CAPGTSGPTRHEQFF.